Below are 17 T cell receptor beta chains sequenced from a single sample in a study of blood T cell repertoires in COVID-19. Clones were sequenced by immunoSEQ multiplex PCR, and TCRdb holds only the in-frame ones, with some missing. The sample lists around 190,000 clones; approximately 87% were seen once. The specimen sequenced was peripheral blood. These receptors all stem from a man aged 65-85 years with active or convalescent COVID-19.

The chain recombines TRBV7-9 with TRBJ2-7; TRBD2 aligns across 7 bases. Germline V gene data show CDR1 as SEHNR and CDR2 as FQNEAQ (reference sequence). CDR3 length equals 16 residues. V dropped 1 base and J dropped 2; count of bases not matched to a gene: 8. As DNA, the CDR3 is TGTGCCAGCAGCTTAGTGAGCGGGACCCGAACCTACGAGCAGTACTTC. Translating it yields CASSLVSGTRTYEQYF.

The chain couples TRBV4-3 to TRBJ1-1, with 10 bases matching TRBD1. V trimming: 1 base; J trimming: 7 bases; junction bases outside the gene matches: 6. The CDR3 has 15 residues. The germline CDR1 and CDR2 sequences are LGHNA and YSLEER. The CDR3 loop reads CASSQAGTGEGEAFF. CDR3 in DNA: TGCGCCAGCAGCCAAGCCGGGACAGGGGAGGGTGAAGCTTTCTTT.

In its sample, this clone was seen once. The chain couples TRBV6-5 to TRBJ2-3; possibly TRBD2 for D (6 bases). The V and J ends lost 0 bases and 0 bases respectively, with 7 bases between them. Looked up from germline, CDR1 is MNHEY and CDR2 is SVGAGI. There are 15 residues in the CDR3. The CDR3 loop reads CASSYSGSSTDTQYF. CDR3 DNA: TGTGCCAGCAGTTACTCCGGGAGCAGCACAGATACGCAGTATTTT.

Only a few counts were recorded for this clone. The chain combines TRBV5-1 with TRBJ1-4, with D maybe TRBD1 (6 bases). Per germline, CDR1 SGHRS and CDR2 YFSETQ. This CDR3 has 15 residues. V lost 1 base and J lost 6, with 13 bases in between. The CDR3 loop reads CASSLLGGADEKLFF. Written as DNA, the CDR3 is TGCGCCAGCAGCTTGCTTGGGGGCGCCGATGAAAAACTGTTTTTT.

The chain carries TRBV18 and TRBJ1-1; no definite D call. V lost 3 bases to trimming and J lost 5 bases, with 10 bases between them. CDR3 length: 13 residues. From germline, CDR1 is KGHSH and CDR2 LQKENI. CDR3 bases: TGTGCCAGCTCACCTCCTCTCAGGACTGAAGCTTTCTTT. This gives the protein CASSPPLRTEAFF.

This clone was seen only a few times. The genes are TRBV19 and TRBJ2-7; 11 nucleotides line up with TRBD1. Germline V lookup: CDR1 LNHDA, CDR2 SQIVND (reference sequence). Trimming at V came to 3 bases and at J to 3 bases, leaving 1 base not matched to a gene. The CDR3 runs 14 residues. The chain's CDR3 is CASSMDRGHYEQYF. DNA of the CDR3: TGTGCCAGTAGTATGGACAGGGGGCACTACGAGCAGTACTTC.

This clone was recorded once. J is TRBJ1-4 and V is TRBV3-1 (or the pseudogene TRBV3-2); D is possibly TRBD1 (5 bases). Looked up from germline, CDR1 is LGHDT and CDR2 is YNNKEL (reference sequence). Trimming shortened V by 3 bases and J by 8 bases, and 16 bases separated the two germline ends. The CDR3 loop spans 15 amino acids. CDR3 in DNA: TGTGCCAGCAGCCAGGCCCGTGGGGCGGGGGAAAAACTGTTTTTT. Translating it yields CASSQARGAGEKLFF.

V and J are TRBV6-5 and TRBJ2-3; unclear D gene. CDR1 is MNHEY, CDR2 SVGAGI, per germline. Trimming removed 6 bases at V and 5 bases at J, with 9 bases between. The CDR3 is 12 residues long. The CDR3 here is CASSPFRDTQYF. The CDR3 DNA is TGTGCCAGCAGCCCCTTCCGAGATACGCAGTATTTT.

The CDR3 DNA reads as TGTGCCAGTAGTGCCCGGACAGGGATGAACACTGAAGCTTTCTTT. It codes for CASSARTGMNTEAFF. The chain is built from TRBV19 and TRBJ1-1; the match to TRBD1 covers 8 bases. J gave up 0 bases and V 5 bases, and 5 bases lay outside the gene matches. The germline CDR1 and CDR2 sequences are LNHDA and SQIVND (reference sequence). The CDR3 contains 15 residues.

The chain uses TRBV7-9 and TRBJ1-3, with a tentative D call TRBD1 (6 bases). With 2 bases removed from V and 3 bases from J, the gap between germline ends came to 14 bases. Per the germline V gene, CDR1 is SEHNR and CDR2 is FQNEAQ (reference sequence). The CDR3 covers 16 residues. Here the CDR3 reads CASSLLGGSYGNTIYF. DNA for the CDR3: TGTGCCAGCAGCTTATTAGGGGGTAGCTATGGAAACACCATATATTTT.

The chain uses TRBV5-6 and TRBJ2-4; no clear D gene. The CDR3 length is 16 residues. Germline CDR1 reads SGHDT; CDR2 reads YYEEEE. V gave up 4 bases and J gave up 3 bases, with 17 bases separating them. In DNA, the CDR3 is TGTGCCAGCAGCCCCCTTCGGGTGGAAGGCAAAAACATTCAGTACTTC. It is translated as CASSPLRVEGKNIQYF.

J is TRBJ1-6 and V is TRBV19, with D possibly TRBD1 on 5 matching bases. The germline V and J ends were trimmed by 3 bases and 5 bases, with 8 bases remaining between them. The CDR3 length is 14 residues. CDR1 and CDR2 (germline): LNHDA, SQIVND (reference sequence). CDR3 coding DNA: TGTGCCAGTAGTATGGACACAAATAATTCACCCCTCCACTTT. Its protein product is CASSMDTNNSPLHF. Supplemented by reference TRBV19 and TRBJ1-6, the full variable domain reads DGGITQSPKYLFRKEGQNVTLSCEQNLNHDAMYWYRQDPGQGLRLIYYSQIVNDFQKGDIAEGYSVSREKKESFPLTVTSAQKNPTAFYLCASSMDTNNSPLHFGNGTRLTVT.

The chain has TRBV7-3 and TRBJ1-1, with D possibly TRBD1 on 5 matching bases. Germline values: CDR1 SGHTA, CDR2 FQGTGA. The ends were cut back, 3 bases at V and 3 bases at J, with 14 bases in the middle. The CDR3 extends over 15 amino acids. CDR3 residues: CASSLGGIRDTEAFF. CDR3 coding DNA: TGTGCCAGCAGCTTGGGGGGTATCCGAGACACTGAAGCTTTCTTT.

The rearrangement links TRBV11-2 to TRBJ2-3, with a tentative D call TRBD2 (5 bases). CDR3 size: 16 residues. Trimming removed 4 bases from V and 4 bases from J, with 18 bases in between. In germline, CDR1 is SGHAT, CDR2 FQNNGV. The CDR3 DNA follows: TGTGCCAGCAGCTCCTACGGTGTAGCGCGAGCAGATACGCAGTATTTT. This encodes CASSSYGVARADTQYF.

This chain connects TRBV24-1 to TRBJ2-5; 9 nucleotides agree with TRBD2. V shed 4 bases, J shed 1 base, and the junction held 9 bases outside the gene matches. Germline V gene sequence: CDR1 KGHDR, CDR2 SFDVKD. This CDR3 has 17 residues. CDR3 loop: CATSEWTSASTQETQYF. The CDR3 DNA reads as TGTGCCACCAGTGAGTGGACTAGCGCAAGCACCCAAGAGACCCAGTACTTC.

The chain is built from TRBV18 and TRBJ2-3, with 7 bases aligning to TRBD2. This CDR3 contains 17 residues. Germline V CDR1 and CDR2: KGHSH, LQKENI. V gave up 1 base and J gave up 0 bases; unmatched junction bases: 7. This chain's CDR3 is CASSPLASGTSTDTQYF. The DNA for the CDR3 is TGTGCCAGCTCACCACTTGCTAGCGGTACTAGCACAGATACGCAGTATTTT. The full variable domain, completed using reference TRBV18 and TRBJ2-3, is NAGVMQNPRHLVRRRGQEARLRCSPMKGHSHVYWYRQLPEEGLKFMVYLQKENIIDESGMPKERFSAEFPKEGPSILRIQQVVRGDSAAYFCASSPLASGTSTDTQYFGPGTRLTVL.

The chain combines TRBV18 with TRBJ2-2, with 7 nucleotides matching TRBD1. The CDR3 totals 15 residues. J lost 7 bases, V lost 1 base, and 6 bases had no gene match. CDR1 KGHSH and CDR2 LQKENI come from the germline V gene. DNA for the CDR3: TGTGCCAGCTCACCACAGGGGGCGGCAGTCGGGGAGCTGTTTTTT. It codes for CASSPQGAAVGELFF.